The 13 T cell receptor beta chains listed next were all sequenced from one sample in a study of cytomegalovirus exposure and HLA in healthy donors. Amplification used 60 Vbeta primers and 13 Jbeta primers. This table comes from immunoSEQ multiplex PCR, and its TCRdb copy is limited to in-frame clones, with some not included. Here the sample spans roughly 180,000 clones, just under 80% being singletons. Sequenced input: PBMCs. These receptors were taken from a woman younger than 45 in good health and CMV-seronegative.

The gene calls are TRBV25-1 and TRBJ1-1; 11 positions match TRBD1. The CDR3 consists of 15 residues. The germline V gene encodes CDR1 MGHDK and CDR2 SYGVNS. V lost 6 bases and J lost 4; bases outside the gene matches: 7. This CDR3 is CASRLSGQGGTEAFF. The CDR3, as DNA: TGTGCCAGCAGATTGTCGGGACAGGGGGGCACTGAAGCTTTCTTT. Variable domain in full (rest from reference TRBV25-1 and TRBJ1-1): EADIYQTPRYLVIGTGKKITLECSQTMGHDKMYWYQQDPGMELHLIHYSYGVNSTEKGDLSSESTVSRIRTEHFPLTLESARPSHTSQYLCASRLSGQGGTEAFFGQGTRLTVV.

This chain connects TRBV18 to TRBJ1-2; D perhaps matches TRBD1 (5 bases). Germline CDR1 and CDR2: KGHSH and LQKENI. The CDR3 has 13 amino acids. V gave up 5 bases and J gave up 6 bases, with 13 bases separating them. The CDR3 nucleotides read TGTGCCAGCTCAACAGACAGTAAGGATGGCTACACCTTC. Residues: CASSTDSKDGYTF.

The rearrangement links TRBV10-2 to TRBJ2-1; possibly TRBD2 for D (7 bases). Deletions cut 9 bases from V and 0 bases from J, with 21 bases between. The CDR3 has 17 amino acids. Looked up from germline, CDR1 is WSHSY and CDR2 is SAAADI. CDR3 sequence (DNA): TGCGCCAGTCAGGGACTGGGGGGGCGAAGCTCCTACAATGAGCAGTTCTTC. It yields the protein CASQGLGGRSSYNEQFF.

This rearrangement joins TRBV5-1 to TRBJ2-2; weak D call: TRBD1 (7 bases). The V end lost 3 bases, the J end lost 1 base, and 19 bases lay between the germline ends. The CDR3 runs to 18 residues. CDR1 is SGHRS, CDR2 YFSETQ, per germline. The CDR3 sequence: CASSWAPRRGLNTGELFF. In DNA, the CDR3 is TGCGCCAGCAGCTGGGCCCCCCGGAGGGGGCTGAACACCGGGGAGCTGTTTTTT.

J is TRBJ1-1 and V is TRBV9; no definite D call. CDR1 is SGDLS and CDR2 is YYNGEE in the germline V gene. Trimming removed 0 bases at V and 1 base at J, with 13 bases between. This CDR3 spans 16 amino acids. The CDR3 region is CASSVGSVHSNTEAFF. In nucleotides, the CDR3 is TGTGCCAGCAGCGTAGGATCGGTCCATTCGAACACTGAAGCTTTCTTT.

V usage is TRBV5-5 and J usage is TRBJ1-2; no definite D call. Germline V gene sequence: CDR1 SGHKS, CDR2 YYEKEE (reference sequence). V was shortened by 5 bases and J by 0 bases, with 14 bases between the two germline ends. The CDR3 totals 15 residues. The CDR3 DNA sequence: TGTGCCAGCAGTCCTGAGTCCGAAGCTAACTATGGCTACACCTTC. It is translated as CASSPESEANYGYTF.

The V call is TRBV2, the J call TRBJ2-3, with 9 bases lining up with TRBD2. CDR3 length: 14 residues. The germline V gene has CDR1 SNHLY and CDR2 FYNNEI. The junction had 6 bases not matched to a gene; V was cut back by 8 bases and J by 3 bases. The CDR3 bases are TGTGCCAGCCGCGTGGCGGGGGGGACAGATACGCAGTATTTT. It yields the protein CASRVAGGTDTQYF.

This clone turned up a few times. The chain couples TRBV6-5 to TRBJ2-7, with D possibly matching TRBD2 (6 bases). Germline CDR1 MNHEY, CDR2 SVGAGI. This CDR3 comprises 15 residues. The germline V and J ends were trimmed by 0 bases and 7 bases, with 16 bases remaining between them. Here the CDR3 DNA reads TGTGCCAGCAGTTACTCTGAAAGGGGAGGCTGGGAGCAGTACTTC. This gives the protein CASSYSERGGWEQYF.

The J gene is TRBJ2-3, the V gene TRBV7-2; TRBD2 aligns across 10 bases. V dropped 5 bases and J dropped 1; count of bases not matched to a gene: 3. Germline lookup yields CDR1 SGHTA and CDR2 FQGNSA. The CDR3 runs to 15 residues. The CDR3 reads CASSPLAGGTDTQYF. CDR3 sequence (DNA): TGTGCCAGCAGCCCTCTAGCGGGGGGCACAGATACGCAGTATTTT. Full variable domain (remainder filled in from reference TRBV7-2 and TRBJ2-3): GAGVSQSPSNKVTEKGKDVELRCDPISGHTALYWYRQSLGQGLEFLIYFQGNSAPDKSGLPSDRFSAERTGGSVSTLTIQRTQQEDSAVYLCASSPLAGGTDTQYFGPGTRLTVL.

This clone is a singleton in its sample. The gene calls are TRBV5-6 and TRBJ2-7; 8 bases match TRBD2. Losses at the gene ends were 2 bases for V and 3 bases for J; bases not matched to a gene: 7. Germline CDR1 and CDR2: SGHDT and YYEEEE. The CDR3 consists of 15 residues. The CDR3: CASSLDSGGFYEQYF. The CDR3 nucleotides read TGTGCCAGCAGCTTAGACTCGGGAGGGTTCTACGAGCAGTACTTC.

The J gene is TRBJ2-5, the V gene TRBV30; perhaps TRBD1 as D (5 bases). CDR3 length: 15 residues. Between the trimmed V and J ends, which lost 4 bases and 1 base, there was a span of 16 bases. CDR1 and CDR2 (germline): GTSNPN, SVGIG (reference sequence). The CDR3 coding sequence is TGTGCCTGGAAGCAGGGTTTGAGACCCCAAGAGACCCAGTACTTC. Its translation: CAWKQGLRPQETQYF.

This sequence joins TRBV7-2 and TRBJ2-5, with D possibly being TRBD1 (5 bases). This CDR3 is built from 15 residues. Germline CDR1 is SGHTA and CDR2 is FQGNSA. Trimming took 1 base from V and 2 from J, leaving 11 bases between them. CDR3 sequence (DNA): TGTGCCAGCAGCTTAGAGGGAAGACAGCAAGAGACCCAGTACTTC. It yields the protein CASSLEGRQQETQYF.

CDR3 amino acids: CASSILLGTGGTEAFF. As DNA, the CDR3 is TGTGCCAGTAGTATTCTCTTAGGGACAGGGGGCACTGAAGCTTTCTTT. The chain has TRBV19 and TRBJ1-1; 11 nucleotides align to TRBD1. This CDR3 is 16 amino acids long. Per the germline V gene, CDR1 is LNHDA and CDR2 is SQIVND (reference sequence). V lost 3 bases to trimming and J lost 4 bases; unmatched junction nucleotides: 7. Together with reference TRBV19 and TRBJ1-1, the CDR3 gives the full variable domain: DGGITQSPKYLFRKEGQNVTLSCEQNLNHDAMYWYRQDPGQGLRLIYYSQIVNDFQKGDIAEGYSVSREKKESFPLTVTSAQKNPTAFYLCASSILLGTGGTEAFFGQGTRLTVV.